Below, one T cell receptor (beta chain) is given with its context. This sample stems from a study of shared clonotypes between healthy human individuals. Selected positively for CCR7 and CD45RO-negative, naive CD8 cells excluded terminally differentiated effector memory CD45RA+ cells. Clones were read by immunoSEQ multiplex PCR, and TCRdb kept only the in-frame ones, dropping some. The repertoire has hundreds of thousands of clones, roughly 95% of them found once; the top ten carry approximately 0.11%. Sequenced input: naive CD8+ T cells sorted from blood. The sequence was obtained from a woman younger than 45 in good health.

In nucleotides, the CDR3 is TGTGCCAGCAGTCGGGACAGGGGCAGCTACGAGCAGTACTTC. Its translation: CASSRDRGSYEQYF. The chain recombines TRBV28 with TRBJ2-7; 10 nucleotides match TRBD1. Losses at the gene ends were 5 bases for V and 3 bases for J; bases not matched to a gene: 4. This CDR3 has 14 residues. Per the germline V gene, CDR1 is MDHEN and CDR2 is SYDVKM.